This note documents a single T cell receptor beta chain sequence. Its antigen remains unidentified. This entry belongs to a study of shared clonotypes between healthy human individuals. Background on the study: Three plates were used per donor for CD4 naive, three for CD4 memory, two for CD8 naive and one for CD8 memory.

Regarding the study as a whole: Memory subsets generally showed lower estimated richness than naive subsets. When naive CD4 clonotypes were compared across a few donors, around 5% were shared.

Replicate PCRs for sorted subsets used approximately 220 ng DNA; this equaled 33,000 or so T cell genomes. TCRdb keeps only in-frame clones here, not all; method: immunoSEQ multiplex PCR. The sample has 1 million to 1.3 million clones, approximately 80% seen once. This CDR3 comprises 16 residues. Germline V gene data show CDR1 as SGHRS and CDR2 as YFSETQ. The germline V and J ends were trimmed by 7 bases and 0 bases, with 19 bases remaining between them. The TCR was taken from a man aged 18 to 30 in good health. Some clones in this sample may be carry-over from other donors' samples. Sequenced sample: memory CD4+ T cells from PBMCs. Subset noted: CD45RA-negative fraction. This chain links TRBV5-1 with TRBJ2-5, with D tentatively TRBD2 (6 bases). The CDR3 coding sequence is TGCGCCAGCGGAAATCCTAGCGATGGGTACCAAGAGACCCAGTACTTC. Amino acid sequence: CASGNPSDGYQETQYF.